Below are 9 T cell receptor beta chains sequenced from a single sample in a study of CD8+ T cells in alopecia areata. RNA extraction and reverse transcription yielded cDNA as sequencing template. Assay: immunoSEQ multiplex PCR; the TCRdb copy retains only in-frame clones and omits some. The sample has about 180,000 clones, roughly 65% seen once. This specimen was CD4+ T cells sorted from blood, taken at week 0. These receptors were taken from a human donor with alopecia areata.

The chain recombines TRBV7-2 with TRBJ2-1, with 10 bases aligning to TRBD2. Germline assignment: CDR1 SGHTA and CDR2 FQGNSA. This CDR3 region has 14 residues. The trim removed 8 bases at V and 4 bases at J, leaving 5 bases unmatched. CDR3 in DNA: TGTGCCAGCGGGGGACTAGCGTCATACAATGAGCAGTTCTTC. This translates into CASGGLASYNEQFF. Variable domain in full (rest from reference TRBV7-2 and TRBJ2-1): GAGVSQSPSNKVTEKGKDVELRCDPISGHTALYWYRQSLGQGLEFLIYFQGNSAPDKSGLPSDRFSAERTGGSVSTLTIQRTQQEDSAVYLCASGGLASYNEQFFGPGTRLTVL.

Turning to this clone: An end of the junction does not agree with germline; a read error may underlie this. V is TRBV7-2 and J is TRBJ1-5; the D is unclear. CDR1 is SGHTA and CDR2 is FQGNSA in the germline V gene. This CDR3 is built from 15 residues. CDR3: CASSPAADGNRPQHF. The CDR3 DNA follows: TGTGCCAGCAGCCCGGCGGCGGACGGGAATCGGCCCCAGCATTTT.

Only one count was recorded for this clone. The V and J genes are TRBV27 and TRBJ1-1; 7 bases agree with TRBD1. Germline assignment: CDR1 MNHEY and CDR2 SMNVEV (reference sequence). The CDR3 is 14 residues long. Unmatched junction bases numbered 8, after V lost 3 bases and J lost 7 bases. The CDR3 coding sequence is TGTGCCAGCAGTTTCGGACAGGACCTCCTTGAAGCTTTCTTT. This encodes CASSFGQDLLEAFF.

The rearrangement uses TRBV29-1 and TRBJ2-1; weak D call: TRBD1 (6 bases). The CDR3 extends over 12 amino acids. V lost 7 bases, J lost 6 bases, and 13 bases lay in between. Germline V gives CDR1 SQVTM, CDR2 ANQGSEA. CDR3 loop: CSGEAGVNEQFF. The CDR3 nucleotides are TGCAGCGGGGAAGCAGGGGTCAATGAGCAGTTCTTC.

The CDR3 region has the DNA TGTGCCAGCATTGAGCGTCTCAATTGGCCCCAGCATTTT. It is translated as CASIERLNWPQHF. This sequence joins TRBV2 and TRBJ1-5; D ambiguous. The germline V gene has CDR1 SNHLY and CDR2 FYNNEI. The V gene lost 7 bases and the J gene lost 9 bases, with 16 bases spanning the gap. The CDR3 contains 13 residues.

The V gene is TRBV20-1, the J gene TRBJ1-2, with TRBD1 matching over 7 bases. In germline, CDR1 is DFQATT, CDR2 SNEGSKA (reference sequence). Trimming at V came to 6 bases and at J to 7 bases, leaving 5 bases not matched to a gene. The CDR3 contains 11 residues. For the CDR3, the DNA is TGCAGTGCCGCAGAGGGGGCTGGCTACACCTTC. This gives the protein CSAAEGAGYTF.

The chain uses TRBV30 and TRBJ1-2, with TRBD1 matching 8 bases. CDR3 length equals 11 residues. After removal of 5 bases from V and 7 bases from J, the junction contained 3 bases not matched to a gene. In germline, CDR1 is GTSNPN, CDR2 SVGIG (reference sequence). In nucleotides, the CDR3 is TGTGCCTGGGCGGACAGGGCTGGCTACACCTTC. It translates to CAWADRAGYTF.

V usage is TRBV29-1 and J usage is TRBJ1-2; 7 bases align to TRBD1. Germline loops: CDR1 SQVTM, CDR2 ANQGSEA. The V gene end was trimmed by 2 bases and the J gene end by 7 bases; junction bases not matched to a gene: 7. This CDR3 is 13 amino acids long. As DNA, the CDR3 is TGCAGCGTTGAAACCGACAGGGTTGGTGGCTACACCTTC. Translated: CSVETDRVGGYTF. The full variable domain, completed using reference TRBV29-1 and TRBJ1-2, is SAVISQKPSRDICQRGTSLTIQCQVDSQVTMMFWYRQQPGQSLTLIATANQGSEATYESGFVIDKFPISRPNLTFSTLTVSNMSPEDSSIYLCSVETDRVGGYTFGSGTRLTVV.

This clone has more than one count but fewer than ten. The rearrangement uses TRBV29-1 and TRBJ2-2; 8 nucleotides agree with TRBD2. CDR3 length: 14 amino acids. Germline V gene lookup returns CDR1 SQVTM and CDR2 ANQGSEA. J was trimmed by 0 bases and V by 5 bases; bases with no gene match: 2. CDR3 DNA sequence: TGCAGCGTTAGCGGGGGACCGAACACCGGGGAGCTGTTTTTT. Amino acids: CSVSGGPNTGELFF.